The clone carrying this T cell receptor beta chain was seen a single time. Vbeta (60) and Jbeta (13) primers were used in the PCR. TCRdb keeps only in-frame clones here, not all; method: immunoSEQ multiplex PCR. Of 150,000 to 200,000 clones listed, less than 90% are singletons. The data stem from a study of cytomegalovirus exposure and HLA in healthy donors. Germline V gene lookup returns CDR1 MNHEY and CDR2 SMNVEV (reference sequence). CDR3 size: 14 residues. V lost 7 bases and J lost 4; bases outside the gene matches: 9. The sample taken for sequencing was PBMCs. The receptor was derived from a girl aged 10 to 17 in good health and CMV-seropositive. This rearrangement joins TRBV27 to TRBJ2-7; 8 nucleotides align to TRBD1. Written as DNA, the CDR3 is TGTGCCAGCACCCCGGGCAGGGGGCAGTACGAGCAGTACTTC. Encoded protein: CASTPGRGQYEQYF.